Following are 21 T cell receptor beta chains from one sample sequenced in a study of breast tumors, draining lymph nodes, adjacent tissues listed by TCRdb under 2016. The library was prepared using multiplex PCR. Sequencing was carried out with an Illumina HiSeq 2000. TCRdb itself trimmed the public reads at Q25 with fastp, ran MiXCR and retained productive beta chains. Rows are combined by CDR3 protein, so each entry shows the most common genes and DNA. Recorded for this sample are 150,000 to 200,000 distinct CDR3 sequences; roughly 31% of them occurred a single time. The leading ten clones occupy roughly 4.3% of the sample. The axillary draining lymph nodes of breast cancer patients were the source of the lymph node samples. The sequencing input was axillary lymph node tissue. The receptors derive from a female donor with breast cancer. Some clones in this sample may be carry-over from other donors' samples.

V and J are TRBV7-2 and TRBJ2-3; 10 nucleotides agree with TRBD2. Germline V gene data show CDR1 as SGHTA and CDR2 as FQGNSA. The CDR3 is 16 amino acids. Trimming removed 1 base from V and 0 bases from J; junction bases left unmatched: 1. CDR3 nucleotide sequence: TGTGCCAGCAGCTTAGAGCGGGGGGGTAGCACAGATACGCAGTATTTT. This encodes CASSLERGGSTDTQYF.

In the case of this clonotype: With a much larger clone just one base away, this may be a read error. This CDR3 reads CAGSLQGAKNIQYF. The CDR3 region has the DNA TGTGCCGGCAGCTTACAGGGGGCTAAAAACATTCAGTACTTC. This chain joins TRBV7-2 and TRBJ2-4, with 9 bases aligning to TRBD1. Germline values: CDR1 SGHTA, CDR2 FQGNSA. CDR3 length: 14 residues.

To note about this clonotype: This could be a read error, since a much larger clone is one nucleotide away. The chain recombines TRBV9 with TRBJ1-5; D unclear. CDR3 size: 14 residues. CDR1 SGDLS and CDR2 YYNGEE come from the germline V gene. V was trimmed by 0 bases and J by 6 bases, leaving 10 bases between them. DNA for the CDR3: TGTGCCAGCAGCGTAGTGCCTTCGGGTCAGCCCCAGCATTTT. The encoded protein is CASSVVPSGQPQHF.

The chain carries TRBV15 and TRBJ2-5, with 11 nucleotides matching TRBD2. The CDR3 length is 15 residues. Germline V gene sequence: CDR1 LNHNV, CDR2 YYDKDF (reference sequence). V lost 0 bases to trimming and J lost 5 bases; unmatched junction nucleotides: 2. CDR3 DNA: TGTGCCACCAGCAGAGAGGGACTAGCGGTGGAGACCCAGTACTTC. It yields the protein CATSREGLAVETQYF.

This clonotype was found many times. This rearrangement joins TRBV7-2 to TRBJ1-5; D remains unclear. CDR3 size: 14 residues. Trimming stripped 2 bases from V and 0 bases from J, with 5 bases between. Germline V gene sequence: CDR1 SGHTA, CDR2 FQGNSA. This chain's CDR3 is CASSLQFSNQPQHF. CDR3 DNA: TGTGCCAGCAGCTTACAGTTTAGCAATCAGCCCCAGCATTTT.

In this sample, this clonotype turned up many times. The chain has TRBV6-1 and TRBJ2-7; 8 bases match TRBD1. Trimming took 4 bases from V and 3 from J; bases not matched to a gene: 2. The germline V gene has CDR1 MNHNS and CDR2 SASEGT. The CDR3 totals 13 residues. The chain's CDR3 is CASSVGQDYEQYF. In nucleotides, the CDR3 is TGTGCCAGCAGTGTGGGACAGGACTACGAGCAGTACTTC.

This clonotype has a single count. The CDR3 region has the DNA TGTGCCAGCATCCCGGGGACAGGGGGCCAGAATTCACCCCTCCACTTT. Translating it yields CASIPGTGGQNSPLHF. The chain is built from TRBV5-6 and TRBJ1-6; 12 nucleotides match TRBD1. This CDR3 is 16 amino acids long. Trimming removed 6 bases from V and 7 bases from J; junction bases left unmatched: 8. Germline V gene sequence: CDR1 SGHDT, CDR2 YYEEEE.

The chain links TRBV2 to TRBJ2-5, with 10 bases aligning to TRBD2. The germline gives CDR1 SNHLY, CDR2 FYNNEI. The ends lost 2 bases at V and 0 bases at J; junction bases unmatched: 3. CDR3 size: 16 residues. This CDR3 is CASSELAGANQETQYF. The CDR3, as DNA: TGTGCCAGCAGTGAACTAGCGGGGGCCAACCAAGAGACCCAGTACTTC.

This clonotype came up many times. The gene calls are TRBV4-2 and TRBJ2-1, with D possibly being TRBD2 (7 bases). Per the germline V gene, CDR1 is LGHNA and CDR2 is YNFKEQ. The germline V and J ends were trimmed by 0 bases and 7 bases, with 16 bases remaining between them. The CDR3 is 16 amino acids. In nucleotides, the CDR3 is TGTGCCAGCAGCCAAGAAGGGGGGAGGGCCTTTAATGAGCAGTTCTTC. It translates to CASSQEGGRAFNEQFF.

V usage is TRBV20-1 and J usage is TRBJ1-1; tentative D call: TRBD1 (5 bases). Germline CDR1 and CDR2: DFQATT and SNEGSKA (reference sequence). The CDR3 consists of 11 residues. The ends were cut back, 1 base at V and 6 bases at J, with 6 bases in the middle. In nucleotides, the CDR3 is TGCAGTGCTAGAGGCAGGGCTGAAGCTTTCTTT. Its translation is CSARGRAEAFF.

Points on this clonotype: The DNA is left out, because the CDR3 cannot be placed on it with certainty; the CDR3 is given as TCRdb lists it. V and J are TRBV7-3 and TRBJ2-1; TRBD2 is the table's D call, not checked against the DNA. Germline CDR1 and CDR2: SGHTA and FQGTGA. The CDR3 comprises 19 residues, both ends counted. The CDR3 here is CASSFYICSARVHNNEQFF.

This clonotype showed up many times. A much larger clone differs from this one at a single base, so this may be a read error. This likely comes from a read error, as the CDR3 has no conserved phenylalanine or tryptophan at its end. Here the CDR3 DNA reads TGTGCCAGCAGCGTATTACAGGGTAATGAGCAGTTCTCC. Its translation: CASSVLQGNEQFS. This rearrangement joins TRBV9 to TRBJ2-1, with D maybe TRBD1 (6 bases). Germline CDR1 and CDR2: SGDLS and YYNGEE. Between the trimmed V and J ends, which lost 1 base and 7 bases, there was a span of 9 bases. CDR3 length: 13 residues.

In regard to this clonotype: The missing conserved phenylalanine or tryptophan at the end of this CDR3 makes a read error likely. The chain combines TRBV5-5 with TRBJ2-7, with 7 nucleotides matching TRBD2. The CDR3 covers 14 residues. CDR1 is SGHKS, CDR2 YYEKEE, per germline (reference sequence). CDR3 bases: TGTGCCGGCAGCTTGGCTAGCGGTACCTACGAGCAGTACTGC. Its translation is CAGSLASGTYEQYC.

This clonotype was picked up many times. V usage is TRBV19 and J usage is TRBJ2-5, with a tentative D call TRBD2 (6 bases). The V end lost 9 bases, the J end lost 2 bases, and 19 bases lay between the germline ends. The CDR3 contains 15 residues. Germline V gene data show CDR1 as LNHDA and CDR2 as SQIVND (reference sequence). CDR3 sequence reads: CASRSDGGIQETQYF. The CDR3 nucleotides read TGTGCCAGCCGTAGCGACGGAGGGATACAAGAGACCCAGTACTTC.

The CDR3 DNA reads TGTGCCACCAGCAGAGACGGGGGGGCGCGGGAGACTGAGCAGTTCTTC. This codes for CATSRDGGARETEQFF. V usage is TRBV15 and J usage is TRBJ2-1, with 8 bases identical to TRBD2. J was trimmed by 9 bases and V by 0 bases; bases with no gene match: 10. The CDR3 sequence is 16 residues long. The germline gives CDR1 LNHNV, CDR2 YYDKDF (reference sequence).

This clonotype came up many times. The gene calls are TRBV14 and TRBJ2-2; 8 nucleotides match TRBD2. V lost 1 base, J lost 3 bases, and 10 bases stayed unmatched. The CDR3 runs to 18 residues. From germline, CDR1 is SGHDN and CDR2 FVKESK. The CDR3 DNA is TGTGCCAGCAGCCAAGGCTCCTCGGGGGGGGCCTACACCGGGGAGCTGTTTTTT. Protein product: CASSQGSSGGAYTGELFF.

A note on this clonotype: A much larger clone differs by one base, so this may be a read error. The genes are TRBV11-3 and TRBJ2-1; D is uncertain. Germline lookup yields CDR1 SGHNT and CDR2 YENEEA. This CDR3 contains 14 residues. This CDR3 reads CASSFDTTYNEQLF. The DNA for the CDR3 is TGTGCCAGCAGCTTTGACACGACCTACAATGAGCAGCTCTTC. The entire variable domain, with the rest obtained from reference TRBV11-3 and TRBJ2-1, is as follows: EAGVVQSPRYKIIEKKQPVAFWCNPISGHNTLYWYLQNLGQGPELLIRYENEEAVDDSQLPKDRFSAERLKGVDSTLKIQPAELGDSAVYLCASSFDTTYNEQLFGPGTRLTVL.

Turning to this clonotype: It is likely a read error, because the conserved phenylalanine at the end of the CDR3 is missing. The rearrangement joins TRBV28 to TRBJ1-2, with no clear D. V lost 7 bases, J lost 2 bases, and 5 bases lay in between. CDR3 length: 11 amino acids. Germline values: CDR1 MDHEN, CDR2 SYDVKM. CDR3 DNA sequence: TGTGCCAGCATTGGGAACTATGGCTACACCTCC. Translated, it gives CASIGNYGYTS.

With respect to this clonotype: A much larger clone differs from this one at a single base, so this may be a read error. The chain links TRBV11-1 to TRBJ2-1; TRBD2 matches at 8 bases. Near its end, the DNA agrees better with TRBJ2-7, so the J call may be wrong. The CDR3 is 15 amino acids. Germline V gene sequence: CDR1 SGHAT, CDR2 FQDESV (reference sequence). Here the CDR3 reads CASSSRTSSYNEQYF. CDR3 DNA sequence: TGTGCCAGCAGTTCCCGGACTAGCAGCTACAATGAGCAGTACTTC.

The sample holds many counts of this clonotype. V is TRBV7-8 and J is TRBJ2-7, with D maybe TRBD2 (5 bases). The CDR3 is 14 amino acids. Per germline, CDR1 SGHVS and CDR2 FQNEAQ. Trimming shortened V by 1 base and J by 3 bases, and 10 bases separated the two germline ends. The CDR3 here is CASSLEGDYYEQYF. In nucleotides, the CDR3 is TGTGCCAGCAGCTTAGAGGGAGACTACTACGAGCAGTACTTC.

The sample holds many counts of this clonotype. The rearrangement joins TRBV4-1 to TRBJ1-2; 7 nucleotides agree with TRBD1. CDR3 length: 17 amino acids. Losses at the gene ends were 1 base for V and 3 bases for J; bases not matched to a gene: 11. Germline assignment: CDR1 MGHRA and CDR2 YSYEKL. In DNA, the CDR3 is TGCGCCAGCAGCCAAGCGGTCCGAAGTCAGGGGGACTATGGCTACACCTTC. Residues: CASSQAVRSQGDYGYTF.